The TCR beta chain described here comes from a study of Ad26.COV2.S vaccination and SARS-CoV-2 variants (TCRdb year 2021). About the full investigation: Vaccine-arm donors came from COV1001, a multicentre, randomized, double-blind, placebo-controlled phase I-IIa trial of Ad26.COV2.S in healthy adults. Ad26.COV2.S was administered intramuscularly at 5 x 10^10 or 1 x 10^11 viral particles, either as a single shot or as two shots given 56 days apart. TCRbeta repertoire sequencing was used to assess the specificity and breadth of SARS-CoV-2-reactive T cell receptors after Ad26.COV2.S vaccination. A total of 32 samples were included in the TCR-sequenced set, comprising 19 Ad26.COV2.S vaccine recipients, 5 placebo recipients and 8 SARS-CoV-2 convalescent individuals. Participants in the trial were split at random into five groups of five each, receiving low-dose or high-dose Ad26.COV2.S once or twice, or else placebo on both occasions. Throughout the experiments and outcome assessment, investigators stayed blinded to trial group allocation.

Taken with the paper, the label for treatment or condition translates to: some 20 received Ad26.COV2.S at low or high dose, single or two shots; roughly five received placebo; per-sample allocation not given. Repertoires of vaccine and placebo recipients were sequenced from samples taken on day 63 after the first injection. Cohort 1b enrolled about 25 adults aged 18-55 years at a single site in Boston, USA, between 29 July and 7 August 2020. Ad26.COV2.S consisted of a replication-incompetent adenovirus type 26 vector by which a prefusion-stabilized SARS-CoV-2 spike protein from the original Wuhan strain was expressed. What the research found in general, with its limitations: According to the authors, total T cell responses may have been underestimated by the TCR breadth and depth analyses. Ad26.COV2.S recipients had higher spike-specific TCR breadth than placebo recipients (P = 0.0014). After vaccination, substantial breadth of spike-specific CD8+ and CD4+ T cell responses was reported. Comparable non-spike TCR breadth was observed between vaccine and placebo recipients, consistent with only spike being contained in the vaccine. Comparing responses between vaccine doses or regimens was not something the study was powered to do.

V drops 8 bases and J drops 3 bases, leaving 13 bases in between. The CDR3, cysteine through phenylalanine, is 13 amino acids long. Only the CDR3 DNA is retained, 39 bases long and in frame from the first base. The germline V gene (reference sequence) supplies CDR1 GTSNPN and CDR2 SVGIG. Concerning this clone: Its specific antigen is unknown. Base qualities are missing; no much larger clone stands one base away.

The immunoSEQ Assay was the method used to sequence TCRbeta CDR3 regions. After extraction, genomic DNA underwent amplification by bias-controlled multiplex PCR, followed by high-throughput sequencing. The authors' pipeline ran thus. To quantify the absolute abundance of every unique TCRbeta CDR3 region, sequences were collapsed and filtered. T cell fraction was estimated by normalizing TCRbeta template counts to usable DNA, which was measured by amplifying reference genes present in all nucleated cells. Repertoire TCRs were annotated as SARS-CoV-2-specific when V gene, CDR3 amino acid sequence and J gene were exactly matched to a known reactive TCR set. The reference SARS-CoV-2 TCR set came from MIRA and was filtered for enrichment in COVID-19-positive ImmuneCODE repertoires, removing public or cross-reactive TCRs. Based on the MIRA antigens, annotated TCRs were further analysed at the level of specific ORF or position within ORF. Breadth was defined as the number of annotated unique rearrangements divided by the total number of unique productive rearrangements, and depth was defined as the summed frequency of the annotated unique rearrangements. Group comparisons of TCR breadth used two-sided Wilcoxon rank-sum tests. The immuneACCESS repertoire file appears here via TCRdb, limited to in-frame rearrangements. These files lack a portion of the clones; in checked studies, under half of the deficit traces to unresolved V genes, and the cause of the others is not known. The V and J calls and clone size come from that table; D and trimming were worked out from the DNA. In all, the sample holds roughly 350,000 clones, and about 88% of those were seen once. The ten top clones hold around 6.4% of the sample.

The sequence is built from TRBV30 and TRBJ1-4, with TRBD1 perhaps the D gene, on 5 matching bases. The sequence was collected from a person aged 18 to 65 who received the Ad26.COV2.S COVID-19 vaccine or a placebo. The sample consisted of peripheral blood, taken in a trial of Ad26.COV2.S vaccine versus placebo. Here the CDR3 is given as CAGSGPSNEKLFF. Read as DNA, the sequence is TGTGCCGGTTCGGGACCCTCTAATGAAAAACTGTTTTTT.